The 9 T cell receptor beta chains below were found in one sample sequenced in a study of Ad26.COV2.S vaccination and SARS-CoV-2 variants. Treatment noted: about 20 received Ad26.COV2.S at low or high dose, single or two shots; about five received placebo; per-sample allocation not given. All samples were drawn on day 63, counting from the first vaccine or placebo injection. Measured with immunoSEQ multiplex PCR; TCRdb has only the in-frame clones, and not every one. Here the sample spans about 680,000 clones, around 92% being singletons. The specimen was peripheral blood, collected in a trial of Ad26.COV2.S vaccine versus placebo. The receptors shown here come from a person aged 18-60 years who received the Ad26.COV2.S COVID-19 vaccine or a placebo.

DNA of the CDR3: TGTGCCAGCAGTTACTCTGAACAGATCACCGGGGAGCTGTTTTTT. This translates into CASSYSEQITGELFF. The rearrangement uses TRBV6-5 and TRBJ2-2; D call uncertain. The CDR3 runs to 15 residues. Trimming shortened V by 0 bases and J by 4 bases, and 9 bases separated the two germline ends. CDR1 and CDR2 from the germline V gene are MNHEY and SVGAGI.

V usage is TRBV6-5 and J usage is TRBJ2-2; 7 bases line up with TRBD2. The CDR3 consists of 16 residues. Trimming took 0 bases from V and 2 from J; bases not matched to a gene: 3. Germline V gene sequence: CDR1 MNHEY, CDR2 SVGAGI. The CDR3 coding sequence is TGTGCCAGCAGTTACTCGATAGCGGGCAACACCGGGGAGCTGTTTTTT. Its protein product is CASSYSIAGNTGELFF.

This clone was seen only once. This chain connects TRBV27 to TRBJ1-1, with D maybe TRBD1 (6 bases). CDR3 length: 18 residues. V was cut by 4 bases and J by 0 bases, with 21 bases left in between. Germline V lookup: CDR1 MNHEY, CDR2 SMNVEV (reference sequence). This CDR3 is CASSSRLGGNRLNTEAFF. CDR3 sequence (DNA): TGTGCCAGCAGTTCCCGCCTAGGGGGGAACAGACTGAACACTGAAGCTTTCTTT.

The V gene is TRBV18, the J gene TRBJ2-7; possible D gene TRBD1, 5 bases. The germline CDR1 and CDR2 sequences are KGHSH and LQKENI. The CDR3 sequence is 14 residues long. Trimming took off 3 bases at V and 1 base at J, with 10 bases between the two ends. CDR3 sequence reads: CASSPQGYSYEQYF. The CDR3 DNA reads as TGTGCCAGCTCACCCCAGGGTTATTCCTACGAGCAGTACTTC.

The chain has TRBV19 and TRBJ2-7, with a tentative D call TRBD2 (5 bases). The CDR3 length is 15 residues. V lost 3 bases and J 0 bases, leaving 12 bases between the germline ends. Germline values: CDR1 LNHDA, CDR2 SQIVND (reference sequence). The CDR3 sequence is CASSIRRGLSYEQYF. DNA of the CDR3: TGTGCCAGTAGTATTCGGCGAGGGCTCTCCTACGAGCAGTACTTC.

The genes are TRBV29-1 and TRBJ1-1; TRBD1 might be the D (6 bases). Germline CDR1 is SQVTM and CDR2 is ANQGSEA. This CDR3 has 11 residues. Trimming pared 6 bases from V and 10 bases from J, leaving 15 bases between. CDR3 loop: CSVGEGGRAFF. The CDR3 DNA sequence: TGCAGCGTGGGGGAAGGGGGGCGAGCTTTCTTT.

CDR3 in amino acids: CASRSWGDSQETQYF. CDR3 nucleotides: TGTGCCAGCAGATCCTGGGGGGACAGCCAAGAGACCCAGTACTTC. The chain links TRBV6-5 to TRBJ2-5, with a possible D match to TRBD1 (7 bases). CDR3 length: 15 amino acids. Per the germline V gene, CDR1 is MNHEY and CDR2 is SVGAGI. Trimming removed 6 bases from V and 1 base from J, with 15 bases in between.

The chain uses TRBV6-5 and TRBJ1-1; a possible D gene is TRBD1 (6 bases). CDR1 is MNHEY and CDR2 is SVGAGI in the germline V gene. The V end lost 3 bases, the J end lost 6 bases, and 20 bases lay between the germline ends. This CDR3 has 16 amino acids. The CDR3: CASSYQAGAVWAEAFF. CDR3 coding DNA: TGTGCCAGCAGTTATCAGGCGGGGGCGGTTTGGGCTGAAGCTTTCTTT.

In its sample, this clone was seen a few times. The chain carries TRBV19 and TRBJ1-1; D is unresolved. Germline V CDR1 and CDR2: LNHDA, SQIVND (reference sequence). The CDR3 has 14 amino acids. The V end lost 7 bases, the J end lost 1 base, and 13 bases lay between the germline ends. In nucleotides, the CDR3 is TGTGCCAGTACCACGGTGACACAGAACACTGAAGCTTTCTTT. This translates into CASTTVTQNTEAFF.